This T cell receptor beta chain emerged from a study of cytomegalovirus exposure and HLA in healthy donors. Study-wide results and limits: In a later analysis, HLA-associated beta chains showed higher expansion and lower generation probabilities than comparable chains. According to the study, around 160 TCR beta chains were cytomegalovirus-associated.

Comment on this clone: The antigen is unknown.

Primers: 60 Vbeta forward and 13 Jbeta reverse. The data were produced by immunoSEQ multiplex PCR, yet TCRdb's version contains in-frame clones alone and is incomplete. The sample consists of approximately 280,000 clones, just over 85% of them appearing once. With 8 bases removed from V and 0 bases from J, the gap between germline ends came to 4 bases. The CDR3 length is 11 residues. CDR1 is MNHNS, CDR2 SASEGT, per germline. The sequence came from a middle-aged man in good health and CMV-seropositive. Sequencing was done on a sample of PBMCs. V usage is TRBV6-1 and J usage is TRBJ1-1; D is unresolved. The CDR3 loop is CASSMNTEAFF. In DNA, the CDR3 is TGTGCCAGCTCAATGAACACTGAAGCTTTCTTT.